This entry lists 6 T cell receptor beta chains sequenced from one sample in a study of T cell repertoires in aging, cancer and after chemotherapy. Amplification of TCR beta used genomic DNA extracted from peripheral blood. TRB rearrangements spanning V, D and J were amplified using mixed TRB-A/B primers. TCRdb called the multiplex PCR reads again in MiXCR, with one record for every CDR3 protein. Of almost 700 distinct CDR3 sequences listed, about 22% are singletons. Sequencing input: blood. The receptor source for this set is a human donor with a solid tumor.

This clonotype was counted only a few times. The chain links TRBV6-2 or TRBV6-3 to TRBJ1-5, with 11 nucleotides matching TRBD1. Losses at the gene ends were 5 bases for V and 2 bases for J; bases not matched to a gene: 5. Germline V lookup: CDR1 MNHEY, CDR2 SVGEGT. The CDR3 is 16 amino acids. The CDR3 loop reads CASSRTGQGGNQPQHF. The CDR3 nucleotides read TGTGCCAGCAGTCGCACGGGACAGGGGGGCAATCAGCCCCAGCATTTT.

CDR3 coding DNA: TGTGCCACCAGCAGGGGAGAGGACTTCCAAGAGACCCAGTACTTC. It is translated as CATSRGEDFQETQYF. The chain uses TRBV15 and TRBJ2-5, with TRBD2 as a possible D gene (5 bases). Germline V gene lookup returns CDR1 LNHNV and CDR2 YYDKDF (reference sequence). The CDR3 has 15 amino acids. V was clipped by 3 bases and J by 1 base, with 12 bases between them. The variable domain in full, completed from reference TRBV15 and TRBJ2-5, reads DAMVIQNPRYQVTQFGKPVTLSCSQTLNHNVMYWYQQKSSQAPKLLFHYYDKDFNNEADTPDNFQSRRPNTSFCFLDIRSPGLGDTAMYLCATSRGEDFQETQYFGPGTRLLVL.

The genes are TRBV5-1 and TRBJ2-2; no firm D call. The V end was cut by 0 bases, the J end by 2 bases, with 8 bases between. The CDR3 spans 15 residues. In germline, CDR1 is SGHRS, CDR2 YFSETQ. This chain's CDR3 is CASSLDQPNTGELFF. The CDR3 DNA sequence: TGCGCCAGCAGCTTGGATCAACCAAACACCGGGGAGCTGTTTTTT.

This clonotype was recorded a few times. The V gene is TRBV5-1, the J gene TRBJ2-1; TRBD2 agrees at 15 bases. The CDR3 has 17 residues. Germline CDR1 reads SGHRS; CDR2 reads YFSETQ. V lost 0 bases and J lost 9; bases outside the gene matches: 7. The CDR3 region is CASSLDAGLAGGSEQFF. The CDR3 DNA reads as TGCGCCAGCAGCTTGGATGCCGGACTAGCGGGGGGGAGTGAGCAGTTCTTC.

As concerns this clonotype: A junction boundary mismatches the germline segment, possibly from a read error. The rearrangement uses TRBV5-1 and TRBJ1-2; the D gene is possibly TRBD1 (5 bases). The length of the CDR3 is 14 residues. Germline V gene lookup returns CDR1 SGHRS and CDR2 YFSETQ. CDR3 loop: CASSGGGRASGYTF. The CDR3 DNA reads TGTGCCAGCAGCGGGGGAGGCAGGGCAAGTGGCTACACCTTC.

The rearrangement joins TRBV18 to TRBJ1-6; D call uncertain. Trimming shortened V by 3 bases and J by 9 bases, and 9 bases separated the two germline ends. Germline values: CDR1 KGHSH, CDR2 LQKENI. The CDR3 is 13 amino acids. CDR3 loop: CASSPPARSPLHF. Here the CDR3 DNA reads TGTGCCAGCTCACCTCCGGCTCGTTCACCCCTCCACTTT.